This T cell receptor (beta chain) was obtained from a study of cytomegalovirus exposure and HLA in healthy donors. Study-wide findings and caveats: Later findings reportedly placed an Asian-associated ancestry cluster below the approximately 620-donor mean for N-insertions. In a later analysis, TCR beta V- and J-gene trimming showed a link to a missense DCLRE1C variant.

The V and J ends lost 1 base and 4 bases respectively, with 10 bases between them. CDR3 length equals 14 residues. The germline CDR1 and CDR2 sequences are SGHVS and FNYEAQ. The primer mix had 60 Vbeta and 13 Jbeta primers. Produced via immunoSEQ multiplex PCR; TCRdb's table is partial and in-frame only. The sample lists approximately 190,000 clones; 81% were seen once. On this clone: Antigen specificity is unknown.

The chain recombines TRBV7-6 with TRBJ2-5, with D perhaps TRBD2 (6 bases). The sequencing input was PBMCs. The receptor was isolated from a man in his fifties or sixties in good health and CMV-seronegative. The CDR3 sequence: CASSLEGSGETQYF. The CDR3 DNA is TGTGCCAGCAGCTTAGAGGGTAGCGGAGAGACCCAGTACTTC.